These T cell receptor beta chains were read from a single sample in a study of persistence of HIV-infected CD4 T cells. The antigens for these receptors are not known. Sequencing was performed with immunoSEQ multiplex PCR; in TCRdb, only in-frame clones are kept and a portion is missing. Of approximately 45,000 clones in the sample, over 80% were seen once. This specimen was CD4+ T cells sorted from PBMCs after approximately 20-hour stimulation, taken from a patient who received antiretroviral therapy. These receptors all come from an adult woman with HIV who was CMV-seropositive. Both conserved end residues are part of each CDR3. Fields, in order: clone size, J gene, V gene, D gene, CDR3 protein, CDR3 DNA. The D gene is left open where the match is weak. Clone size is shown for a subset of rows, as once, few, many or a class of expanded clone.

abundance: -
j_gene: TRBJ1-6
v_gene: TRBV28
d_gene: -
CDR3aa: CASSLYLEGLHF
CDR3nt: TGTGCCAGCAGTTTGTACCTAGAGGGCCTCCACTTT

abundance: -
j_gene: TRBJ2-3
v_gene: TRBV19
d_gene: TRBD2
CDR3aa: CASRGVGTDTQYF
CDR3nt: TGTGCCAGCCGGGGGGTCGGGACAGATACGCAGTATTTT

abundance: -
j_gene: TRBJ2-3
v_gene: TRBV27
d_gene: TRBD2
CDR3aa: CASSFSGRAGTDTQYF
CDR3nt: TGTGCCAGCAGTTTCAGCGGGAGGGCCGGCACAGATACGCAGTATTTT

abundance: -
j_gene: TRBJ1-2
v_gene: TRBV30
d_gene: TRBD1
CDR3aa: CAWILAGQELNGYTF
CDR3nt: TGTGCCTGGATTTTAGCGGGACAGGAGTTGAATGGCTACACCTTC

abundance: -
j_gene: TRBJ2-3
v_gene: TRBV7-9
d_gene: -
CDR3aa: CASIFGLGTDTQYF
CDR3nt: TGTGCCAGCATCTTCGGGCTTGGCACAGATACGCAGTATTTT

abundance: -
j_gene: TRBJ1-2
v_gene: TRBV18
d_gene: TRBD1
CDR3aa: CASSPDRVGYGYTF
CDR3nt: TGTGCCAGCTCTCCTGACAGGGTGGGATATGGCTACACCTTC

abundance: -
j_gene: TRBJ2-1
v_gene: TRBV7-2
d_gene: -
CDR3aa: CASSLMDNEQFF
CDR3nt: TGTGCCAGCAGCTTAATGGACAATGAGCAGTTCTTC

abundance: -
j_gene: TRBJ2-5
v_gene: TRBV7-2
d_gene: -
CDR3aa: CASRGAVQETQYF
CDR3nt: TGTGCCAGCAGAGGGGCGGTCCAAGAGACCCAGTACTTC

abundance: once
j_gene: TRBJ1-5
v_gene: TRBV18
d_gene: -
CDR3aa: CASSPRGNQPQHF
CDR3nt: TGTGCCAGCTCACCACGAGGCAATCAGCCCCAGCATTTT

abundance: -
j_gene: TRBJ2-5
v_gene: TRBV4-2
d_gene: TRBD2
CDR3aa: CASSQAPTSGQETQYF
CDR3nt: TGTGCCAGCAGCCAAGCCCCGACTAGCGGCCAAGAGACCCAGTACTTC

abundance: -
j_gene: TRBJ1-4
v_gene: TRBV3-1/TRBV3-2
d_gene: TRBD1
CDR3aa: CASSPPGQVEKLFF
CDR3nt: TGTGCCAGCAGCCCACCCGGACAGGTCGAAAAACTGTTTTTT

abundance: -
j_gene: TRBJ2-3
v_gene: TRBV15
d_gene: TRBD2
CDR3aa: CATTIRLAGGTDTQYF
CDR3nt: TGTGCCACCACCATTAGACTAGCGGGGGGCACAGATACGCAGTATTTT

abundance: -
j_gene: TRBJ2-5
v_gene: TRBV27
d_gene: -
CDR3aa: CASSLRHALGSETQYF
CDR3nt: TGTGCCAGCAGTCTCAGACACGCTCTGGGTTCAGAGACCCAGTACTTC

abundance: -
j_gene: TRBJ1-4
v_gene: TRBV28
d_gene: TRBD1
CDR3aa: CASSSPDRAFEKLFF
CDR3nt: TGTGCCAGCAGTTCCCCGGACAGGGCGTTTGAAAAACTGTTTTTT

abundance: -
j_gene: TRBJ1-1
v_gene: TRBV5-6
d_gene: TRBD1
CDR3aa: CASSLLTTGGRNTEAFF
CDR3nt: TGTGCCAGCAGCTTGCTTACGACAGGGGGACGGAACACTGAAGCTTTCTTT

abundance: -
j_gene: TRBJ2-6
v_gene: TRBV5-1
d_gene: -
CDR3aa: CASSLGFGGNSGANVLTF
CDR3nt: TGCGCCAGCAGCTTGGGCTTTGGGGGCAATTCTGGGGCCAACGTCCTGACTTTC

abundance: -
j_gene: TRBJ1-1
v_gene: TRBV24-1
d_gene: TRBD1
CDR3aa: CATGDSMNTEAFF
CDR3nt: TGTGCCACCGGGGACAGCATGAACACTGAAGCTTTCTTT

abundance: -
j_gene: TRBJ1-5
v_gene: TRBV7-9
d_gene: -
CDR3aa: CASSRDIENQPQHF
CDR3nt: TGTGCCAGCAGCCGGGACATCGAAAATCAGCCCCAGCATTTT

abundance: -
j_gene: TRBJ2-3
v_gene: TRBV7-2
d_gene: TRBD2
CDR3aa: CASSLAAGGSTDTQYF
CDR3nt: TGTGCCAGCAGCTTAGCAGCGGGGGGGTCCACAGATACGCAGTATTTT

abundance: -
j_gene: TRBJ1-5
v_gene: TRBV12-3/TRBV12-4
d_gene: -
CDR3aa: CASSLGPQPQHF
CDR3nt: TGTGCCAGCAGTTTGGGTCCTCAGCCCCAGCATTTT

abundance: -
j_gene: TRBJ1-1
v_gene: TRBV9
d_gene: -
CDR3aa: CASSRRGDTEAFF
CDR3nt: TGTGCCAGCAGCCGAAGGGGTGACACTGAAGCTTTCTTT

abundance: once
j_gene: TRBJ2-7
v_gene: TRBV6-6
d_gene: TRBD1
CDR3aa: CASSPGGYEQYF
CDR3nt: TGTGCCAGCAGTCCAGGGGGCTACGAGCAGTACTTC

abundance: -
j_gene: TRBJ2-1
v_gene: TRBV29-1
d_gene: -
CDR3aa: CSVGTPDKFF
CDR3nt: TGCAGCGTCGGGACCCCAGACAAGTTCTTC

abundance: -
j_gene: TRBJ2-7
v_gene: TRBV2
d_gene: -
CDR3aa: CASSVAAASYEQYF
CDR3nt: TGTGCCAGCAGTGTAGCAGCGGCCTCCTACGAGCAGTACTTC

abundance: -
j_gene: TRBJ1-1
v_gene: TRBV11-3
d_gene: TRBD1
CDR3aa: CASSLDGRRGQSEAFF
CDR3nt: TGTGCCAGCAGCTTAGACGGGCGCAGGGGGCAGAGTGAAGCTTTCTTT

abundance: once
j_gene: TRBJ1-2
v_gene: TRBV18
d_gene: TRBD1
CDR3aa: CASSPRGRDYGYTF
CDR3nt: TGTGCCAGCTCACCAAGGGGGCGCGACTATGGCTACACCTTC

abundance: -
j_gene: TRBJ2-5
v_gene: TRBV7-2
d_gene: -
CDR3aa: CASSLATGETQYF
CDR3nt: TGTGCCAGCAGCTTAGCCACGGGAGAGACCCAGTACTTC

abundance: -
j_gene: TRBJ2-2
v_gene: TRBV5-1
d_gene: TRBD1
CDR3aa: CASSKGDRDTGELFF
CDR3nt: TGCGCCAGCAGCAAAGGGGACAGGGACACCGGGGAGCTGTTTTTT

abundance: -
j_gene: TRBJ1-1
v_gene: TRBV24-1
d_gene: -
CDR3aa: CATRDGGVPGTEAFF
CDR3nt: TGTGCCACCAGGGACGGGGGGGTGCCCGGCACTGAAGCTTTCTTT

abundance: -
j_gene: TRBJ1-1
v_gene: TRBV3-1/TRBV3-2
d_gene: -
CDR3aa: CASSQIGGLNTEAFF
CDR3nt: TGTGCCAGCAGCCAAATAGGGGGTCTTAACACTGAAGCTTTCTTT